This T cell receptor (beta chain) is from a study of Graves' ophthalmopathy and Graves' hyperthyroidism. As for the study in general: At initial diagnosis, peripheral blood was obtained, and this preceded any treatment. Study-level findings and limits: This model predicted ophthalmopathy progression (sensitivity 65% to 71%, specificity around 72%). Most thyroid clonotypes expanded beyond 0.001 frequency were also found in blood.

The authors isolated PBMCs from around 10 ml of fresh peripheral blood. Comment on this clonotype: What it binds is not known.

The study amplified TCR beta CDR3 regions using RNA transcripts. HTBI-primed RT-PCR formed the first round, and a multiplex PCR formed the second. MiXCR was run by TCRdb on the multiplex PCR reads, yielding one entry per CDR3 protein. The table includes hundreds of thousands of distinct CDR3 sequences, about 24% detected once. In germline, CDR1 is LGHDT, CDR2 YNNKEL (reference sequence). Trimming took off 5 bases at V and 6 bases at J, with 14 bases between the two ends. This CDR3 contains 14 residues. The gene calls are TRBV3-1 and TRBJ1-5; D unclear. This TCR was recovered from a woman aged 18-30 years with stable Graves' hyperthyroidism. Some clones in this sample may be carry-over from other donors' samples. Sequencing was carried out using peripheral blood. The CDR3 coding sequence is TGTGCCAGCAGCTCCACCCAGCACAGTCAGCCCCAGCATTTT. This gives the protein CASSSTQHSQPQHF.